This is a list of T cell receptor beta chains from one sample in a study of regulatory T cells in long-lasting Graves disease. TCRdb reprocessed the multiplex PCR reads via MiXCR and lists one record per CDR3 protein. In the table there are a few hundred thousand distinct CDR3 sequences, around a quarter of which are singletons. This material consisted of peripheral blood mononuclear cells (PBMCs), taken when the disease was refractory, from a patient treated with antithyroid drugs. Receptors were obtained from a female donor with Graves disease. Each CDR3 is given with its conserved first and last residue. Each record gives: V gene, J gene, clone size, D gene, CDR3 DNA, CDR3 protein. A D gene is named only where the DNA matches it firmly. Size tells how often a clone was seen (once, few, many) or the class of an expanded clone, and some rows leave it out.

V gene: TRBV7-2
J gene: TRBJ2-7
clone size: many
D gene: TRBD1
CDR3 DNA: TGTGCCAGCAGCAAAAAGAAACAGGGGGCGGCCTACGAGCAGTACTTC
CDR3 protein: CASSKKKQGAAYEQYF

V gene: TRBV27
J gene: TRBJ1-6
clone size: NA
D gene: TRBD1
CDR3 DNA: TGTGCCAGCAGTCCCAGCACCGGGACAGGGGTAAATTCACCCCTCCACTTT
CDR3 protein: CASSPSTGTGVNSPLHF

V gene: TRBV6-1
J gene: TRBJ1-2
clone size: NA
D gene: NA
CDR3 DNA: TGTGCCGCCTTCGATAATGAGGATGGCTACACCTTC
CDR3 protein: CAAFDNEDGYTF

V gene: TRBV25-1
J gene: TRBJ2-2
clone size: NA
D gene: NA
CDR3 DNA: TGTGCCAGCAGTGAAGGCGTAGAGTGGAGCACCGGGGAGCTGTTTTTT
CDR3 protein: CASSEGVEWSTGELFF

V gene: TRBV28
J gene: TRBJ1-5
clone size: NA
D gene: NA
CDR3 DNA: TGTGCCAACCCCCCTATGGCGTGGGATCAGCCCCAGCATTTT
CDR3 protein: CANPPMAWDQPQHF

V gene: TRBV5-1
J gene: TRBJ2-7
clone size: NA
D gene: NA
CDR3 DNA: TGCGCCAGCAGCTTGGATGGGGAGGTCTACGAGCAGTACTTC
CDR3 protein: CASSLDGEVYEQYF

V gene: TRBV7-9
J gene: TRBJ2-5
clone size: many
D gene: NA
CDR3 DNA: TGTGCCAGCAGCTTAGTTGGCGGGAACGAGGAGACCCAGTACTTC
CDR3 protein: CASSLVGGNEETQYF

V gene: TRBV3-1
J gene: TRBJ1-6
clone size: NA
D gene: TRBD1
CDR3 DNA: TGTGCCAGCAGCCGCAAAAGTGGACAGGACCCGGTTAATTCACCCCTCCACTTT
CDR3 protein: CASSRKSGQDPVNSPLHF

V gene: TRBV6-1
J gene: TRBJ2-4
clone size: NA
D gene: TRBD2
CDR3 DNA: TGTGCCAGCAGTGAAGGAGGATTCGTAGCGGGAGTGGACAAAAACATTCAGTACTTC
CDR3 protein: CASSEGGFVAGVDKNIQYF

V gene: TRBV6-5
J gene: TRBJ1-1
clone size: NA
D gene: NA
CDR3 DNA: TGTGCCAGCAGTTCACCCCCGGGACGCCAAGGGAACACTGAAGCTTTCTTT
CDR3 protein: CASSSPPGRQGNTEAFF

V gene: TRBV29-1
J gene: TRBJ2-3
clone size: NA
D gene: NA
CDR3 DNA: TGCAGCGGAAAGAGGACAACTAGCACAGATACGCAGTATTTT
CDR3 protein: CSGKRTTSTDTQYF

V gene: TRBV19
J gene: TRBJ2-2
clone size: NA
D gene: TRBD1
CDR3 DNA: TGTGCCAGTAGTTGGAAGACAGGGCAGAACACCGGGGAGCTGTTTTTT
CDR3 protein: CASSWKTGQNTGELFF

V gene: TRBV28
J gene: TRBJ1-1
clone size: many
D gene: NA
CDR3 DNA: TGTGCCAGCAGGGCTGAACAAACTGAAGCTTTCTTT
CDR3 protein: CASRAEQTEAFF

V gene: TRBV10-3
J gene: TRBJ1-1
clone size: few
D gene: NA
CDR3 DNA: TGTGCCATCAGTGCTGGCATGACAATGAACACTGAAGCTTTCTTT
CDR3 protein: CAISAGMTMNTEAFF

V gene: TRBV6-1
J gene: TRBJ1-2
clone size: NA
D gene: TRBD1
CDR3 DNA: TGTGCCAGCGGACGGACCTTCACTGACAGGGCCTATGGCTACACCTTC
CDR3 protein: CASGRTFTDRAYGYTF

V gene: TRBV2
J gene: TRBJ1-4
clone size: many
D gene: TRBD1
CDR3 DNA: TGTGCCAGCAAACAGGACAGGGGCGGTGAAAAACTGTTTTTT
CDR3 protein: CASKQDRGGEKLFF

V gene: TRBV6-5
J gene: TRBJ2-2
clone size: few
D gene: NA
CDR3 DNA: TGTGCCAGCAGTTATCGCGGGGCAACGGACACCGAAAGAGCGAACACCGGGGAGCTGTTTTTT
CDR3 protein: CASSYRGATDTERANTGELFF

V gene: TRBV28
J gene: TRBJ1-2
clone size: many
D gene: NA
CDR3 DNA: TGTGCCAGCCTACACTCAAGGGGTTTGGGATCTAACTATGGCTACACCTTC
CDR3 protein: CASLHSRGLGSNYGYTF

V gene: TRBV30
J gene: TRBJ1-1
clone size: NA
D gene: TRBD1
CDR3 DNA: TGTGCCTGGAGCTGGACAGGGGTGGCTGAAGCTTTCTTT
CDR3 protein: CAWSWTGVAEAFF

V gene: TRBV6-5
J gene: TRBJ1-2
clone size: NA
D gene: NA
CDR3 DNA: TGTGCCAGCAGTTACGGGGGGCTCAACTATGGCTACACCTTC
CDR3 protein: CASSYGGLNYGYTF

V gene: TRBV2
J gene: TRBJ1-2
clone size: many
D gene: TRBD1
CDR3 DNA: TGTGCCAGCCACACAGGGGACGATGGCTACACCTTC
CDR3 protein: CASHTGDDGYTF

V gene: TRBV10-3
J gene: TRBJ1-1
clone size: NA
D gene: TRBD1
CDR3 DNA: TGTGCCATCAGTGACCCGGGACAGACTGAAGCTTTCTTT
CDR3 protein: CAISDPGQTEAFF

V gene: TRBV27
J gene: TRBJ2-7
clone size: NA
D gene: NA
CDR3 DNA: TGTGCCAGCAGTTCGACAGCCTTTAGTTACGAGCAGTACTTC
CDR3 protein: CASSSTAFSYEQYF

V gene: TRBV30
J gene: TRBJ2-1
clone size: NA
D gene: NA
CDR3 DNA: TGTGCCTGGTGTCCAGGGGTAAGCAACTACAATGAGCAGTTCTTC
CDR3 protein: CAWCPGVSNYNEQFF

V gene: TRBV20-1
J gene: TRBJ2-3
clone size: NA
D gene: TRBD2
CDR3 DNA: TGCAGTGCTAGGGAAACTAGCGGGAGGTTCACAGATACGCAGTATTTT
CDR3 protein: CSARETSGRFTDTQYF

V gene: TRBV12-3/TRBV12-4
J gene: TRBJ2-2
clone size: few
D gene: TRBD2
CDR3 DNA: TGTGCCAGCAGACCTTGGGGACGGGAGGGCACCGGGGAGCTGTTTTTT
CDR3 protein: CASRPWGREGTGELFF

V gene: TRBV30
J gene: TRBJ1-4
clone size: NA
D gene: TRBD1
CDR3 DNA: TGTGCCTGGAACCGGGACAGAAATGAAAAACTGTTTTTT
CDR3 protein: CAWNRDRNEKLFF

V gene: TRBV10-3
J gene: TRBJ1-4
clone size: NA
D gene: NA
CDR3 DNA: TGTGCCATCAGTGAAAGACCACCAAGTAGGGGCAGGGCAACTAATGAAAAACTGTTTTTT
CDR3 protein: CAISERPPSRGRATNEKLFF

V gene: TRBV7-9
J gene: TRBJ1-5
clone size: NA
D gene: NA
CDR3 DNA: TGTGCCAGCAGCCCCGGGGACATGATCGGTCAGCCCCAGCATTTT
CDR3 protein: CASSPGDMIGQPQHF

V gene: TRBV24-1
J gene: TRBJ2-5
clone size: once
D gene: TRBD1
CDR3 DNA: TGTGCCACCAGTGACACAGACAGGGAGCACCAAGAGACCCAGTACTTC
CDR3 protein: CATSDTDREHQETQYF

V gene: TRBV28
J gene: TRBJ2-2
clone size: NA
D gene: NA
CDR3 DNA: TGTGCCAGCAGTTTTCAACAGGGTTACACCGGGGAGCTGTTTTTT
CDR3 protein: CASSFQQGYTGELFF

V gene: TRBV6-1
J gene: TRBJ2-1
clone size: NA
D gene: TRBD2
CDR3 DNA: TGTGCCAGCAGTGAAAACGAACTAGCGACAAATGTAGACAATGAGCAGTTCTTC
CDR3 protein: CASSENELATNVDNEQFF

V gene: TRBV30
J gene: TRBJ1-6
clone size: NA
D gene: TRBD1
CDR3 DNA: TGTGCCTGGAGTAAAGGGACAGGGGCTGGGCCACCCCTCCACTTT
CDR3 protein: CAWSKGTGAGPPLHF

V gene: TRBV30
J gene: TRBJ1-1
clone size: few
D gene: NA
CDR3 DNA: TGTGCCTGGAGTCCCGGGGTGAACACTGAAGCTTTCTTT
CDR3 protein: CAWSPGVNTEAFF

V gene: TRBV18
J gene: TRBJ1-1
clone size: few
D gene: TRBD1
CDR3 DNA: TGTGCCAGCTCACCGAATACAGGGGCCGTGAACACTGAAGCTTTCTTT
CDR3 protein: CASSPNTGAVNTEAFF

V gene: TRBV5-4
J gene: TRBJ2-2
clone size: few
D gene: NA
CDR3 DNA: TGTGCCAGCAGCTTGGGAATTGGCAGTACCACCGGGGAGCTGTTTTTT
CDR3 protein: CASSLGIGSTTGELFF

V gene: TRBV2
J gene: TRBJ2-7
clone size: many
D gene: TRBD2
CDR3 DNA: TGTGCCAGCACTAGCGGAAGCTCCTACGAGCAGTACTTC
CDR3 protein: CASTSGSSYEQYF

V gene: TRBV2
J gene: TRBJ2-5
clone size: NA
D gene: NA
CDR3 DNA: TGTGCCAGCAGAACAGGGATGGGGGAGACCAAGTACTTC
CDR3 protein: CASRTGMGETKYF

V gene: TRBV10-3
J gene: TRBJ1-2
clone size: few
D gene: NA
CDR3 DNA: TGTGCCATCAACGAGGGTAGTGACGGCTACACCTTC
CDR3 protein: CAINEGSDGYTF

V gene: TRBV6-1
J gene: TRBJ2-7
clone size: many
D gene: NA
CDR3 DNA: TGTGCCAGCAGTGAAGCGCGAGCAGGCTACGAGCAGTACTTC
CDR3 protein: CASSEARAGYEQYF

V gene: TRBV7-9
J gene: TRBJ1-2
clone size: few
D gene: TRBD1
CDR3 DNA: TGTGCCAGCAGCGTCGACAGGGGGCTGGATGGCTACACCTTC
CDR3 protein: CASSVDRGLDGYTF

V gene: TRBV19
J gene: TRBJ2-5
clone size: many
D gene: NA
CDR3 DNA: TGTGCCAGTAGTGGACCCAGGGGAACCCAAGAGACCCAGTACTTC
CDR3 protein: CASSGPRGTQETQYF

V gene: TRBV6-1
J gene: TRBJ2-4
clone size: many
D gene: NA
CDR3 DNA: TGTGCCAGCAGTGAAGTGTTAGGCCAAACTGGAAACATTCAGTACTTC
CDR3 protein: CASSEVLGQTGNIQYF

V gene: TRBV30
J gene: TRBJ2-3
clone size: few
D gene: NA
CDR3 DNA: TGTGCCTGGAGTGTGAGAACTAGCTCAGATACGCAGTATTTT
CDR3 protein: CAWSVRTSSDTQYF

V gene: TRBV29-1
J gene: TRBJ1-5
clone size: NA
D gene: TRBD1
CDR3 DNA: TGCAGCGTCGCCGGAGACAGGGGAGGCAATCAGCCCCAGCATTTT
CDR3 protein: CSVAGDRGGNQPQHF

V gene: TRBV28
J gene: TRBJ2-1
clone size: few
D gene: TRBD1
CDR3 DNA: TGTGCCAGCAGCCTACAGGGGGCGATACGCAATGAGCAGTTCTTC
CDR3 protein: CASSLQGAIRNEQFF

V gene: TRBV28
J gene: TRBJ2-7
clone size: many
D gene: NA
CDR3 DNA: TGTGCCAGCAGTATGCCTTCGGAGCAGTACTTC
CDR3 protein: CASSMPSEQYF

V gene: TRBV6-1
J gene: TRBJ1-5
clone size: NA
D gene: NA
CDR3 DNA: TGTGCCAGCAGTAACCCACCCCGACAGGAGAATCAGCCCCAGCATTTT
CDR3 protein: CASSNPPRQENQPQHF

V gene: TRBV24-1
J gene: TRBJ1-1
clone size: many
D gene: NA
CDR3 DNA: TGTGCCACCAGTGACAGGGACACTGAAGCTTTCTTT
CDR3 protein: CATSDRDTEAFF

V gene: TRBV20-1
J gene: TRBJ2-7
clone size: many
D gene: TRBD1
CDR3 DNA: TGCAGTGCCAGAACAGGGGGCGAGCAGTACTTC
CDR3 protein: CSARTGGEQYF

V gene: TRBV7-2
J gene: TRBJ2-7
clone size: NA
D gene: NA
CDR3 DNA: TGTGCCAGCAGCCCCCCCTGGGACGGGAGCTACGAGCAGTACTTC
CDR3 protein: CASSPPWDGSYEQYF

V gene: TRBV5-6
J gene: TRBJ2-7
clone size: NA
D gene: NA
CDR3 DNA: TGTGCCAGCAGGTTTCGTGGGAGCTCCTACGAGCAGTACTTC
CDR3 protein: CASRFRGSSYEQYF

V gene: TRBV27
J gene: TRBJ2-7
clone size: many
D gene: TRBD2
CDR3 DNA: TGTGCCAGCAGTTCTATTGGGACTAGCGGGAGGGTCCACGAGCAGTACTTC
CDR3 protein: CASSSIGTSGRVHEQYF

V gene: TRBV6-5
J gene: TRBJ1-2
clone size: few
D gene: NA
CDR3 DNA: TGTGCCAGCAGTTACCAAGATAACTATGGCTACACCTTC
CDR3 protein: CASSYQDNYGYTF

V gene: TRBV6-2/TRBV6-3
J gene: TRBJ1-2
clone size: few
D gene: NA
CDR3 DNA: TGTGCCAGCAGTTACTTGGGTAGCGGCTACACCTTC
CDR3 protein: CASSYLGSGYTF

V gene: TRBV5-1
J gene: TRBJ1-1
clone size: few
D gene: TRBD1
CDR3 DNA: TGCGCCAGCAGCCCCGGACAGGGGGCAATCACTGAAGCTTTCTTT
CDR3 protein: CASSPGQGAITEAFF